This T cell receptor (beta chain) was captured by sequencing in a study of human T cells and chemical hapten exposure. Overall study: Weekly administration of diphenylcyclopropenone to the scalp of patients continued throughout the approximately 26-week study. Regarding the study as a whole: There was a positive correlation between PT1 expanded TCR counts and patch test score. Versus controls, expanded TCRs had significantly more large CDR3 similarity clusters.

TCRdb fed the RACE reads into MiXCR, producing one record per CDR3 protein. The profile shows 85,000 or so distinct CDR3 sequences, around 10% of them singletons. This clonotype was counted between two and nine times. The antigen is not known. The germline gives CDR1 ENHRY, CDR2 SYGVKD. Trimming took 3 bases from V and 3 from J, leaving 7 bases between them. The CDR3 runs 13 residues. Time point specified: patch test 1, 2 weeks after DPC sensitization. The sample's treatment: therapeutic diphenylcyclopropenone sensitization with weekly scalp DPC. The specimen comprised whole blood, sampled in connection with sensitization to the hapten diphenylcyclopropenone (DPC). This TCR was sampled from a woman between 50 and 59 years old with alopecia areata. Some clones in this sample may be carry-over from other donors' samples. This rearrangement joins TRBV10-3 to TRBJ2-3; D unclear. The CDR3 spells CAISENPTDTQYF. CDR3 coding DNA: TGTGCCATCAGTGAAAATCCTACAGATACGCAGTATTTT.